This is a list of T cell receptor beta chains from one sample in a study of blood T cell repertoires in COVID-19. The repertoire was sequenced with immunoSEQ multiplex PCR; TCRdb's copy has only in-frame clones and lacks some. This repertoire shows tens of thousands of clones, about 86% found once; its top ten account for 25% to 30%. Sequenced: peripheral blood. The receptors shown here come from a human donor in a cohort sampled during active COVID-19. Each CDR3 is given with its conserved first and last residue. Each record gives: clone size, CDR3 length, D gene, V gene, J gene, CDR3 DNA, CDR3 protein. The D gene is left open where the match is weak. Clone size is given for some rows only: seen once, a few or many times, or a class if the clone is expanded.

abundance: .; len: 18; d_gene: TRBD1; v_gene: TRBV15; j_gene: TRBJ2-5; CDR3nt: TGTGCCACCAGCGAAGTCAGGGGACAGAGAACCTCAAGACGGACCCAGTACTTC; CDR3aa: CATSEVRGQRTSRRTQYF
abundance: .; len: 19; d_gene: TRBD1; v_gene: TRBV7-9; j_gene: TRBJ2-3; CDR3nt: TGTGCCAGCAGCTTAGAATCCGGGACAGGGTTAAGTCGCACAGATACGCAGTATTTT; CDR3aa: CASSLESGTGLSRTDTQYF
abundance: .; len: 16; d_gene: TRBD1; v_gene: TRBV3-1/TRBV3-2; j_gene: TRBJ2-7; CDR3nt: TGTGCCAGCAGCCAAGATCCTGGGACAGGGTCCTACGAGCAGTACTTC; CDR3aa: CASSQDPGTGSYEQYF
abundance: once; len: 16; d_gene: .; v_gene: TRBV3-1/TRBV3-2; j_gene: TRBJ2-4; CDR3nt: TGTGCCAGCAGCCAAGATTGGCCGGGAGCCAAAAACATTCAGTACTTC; CDR3aa: CASSQDWPGAKNIQYF
abundance: .; len: 14; d_gene: .; v_gene: TRBV4-2; j_gene: TRBJ2-1; CDR3nt: TGTGCCAGCAGCCAAGACCCAGGGGACAATGAGCAGTTCTTC; CDR3aa: CASSQDPGDNEQFF
abundance: .; len: 15; d_gene: .; v_gene: TRBV27; j_gene: TRBJ1-2; CDR3nt: TGTGCCAGCAGTCCCCAACTGGACAGAAACTATGGCTACACCTTC; CDR3aa: CASSPQLDRNYGYTF
abundance: .; len: 17; d_gene: TRBD1; v_gene: TRBV5-6; j_gene: TRBJ2-7; CDR3nt: TGTGCCAGCAGCTTGGACAGGGGGCGGCCTCACTCCTACGAGCAGTACTTC; CDR3aa: CASSLDRGRPHSYEQYF
abundance: .; len: 14; d_gene: .; v_gene: TRBV6-2/TRBV6-3; j_gene: TRBJ2-1; CDR3nt: TGTGCCAGCAGTTACAAGGGGTCCTACAATGAGCAGTTCTTC; CDR3aa: CASSYKGSYNEQFF
abundance: .; len: 14; d_gene: TRBD1; v_gene: TRBV4-1; j_gene: TRBJ1-2; CDR3nt: TGCGCCAGCAGCCAAGACGGGACAGATTATGGCTACACCTTC; CDR3aa: CASSQDGTDYGYTF
abundance: once; len: 14; d_gene: .; v_gene: TRBV25-1; j_gene: TRBJ2-7; CDR3nt: TGTGCCAGCAGTGCACGGGGAGGAGGGGACGAGCAGTACTTC; CDR3aa: CASSARGGGDEQYF
abundance: once; len: 16; d_gene: TRBD1; v_gene: TRBV19; j_gene: TRBJ2-2; CDR3nt: TGTGCCAGTAGTATAAGTGACAGGGCGAACACCGGGGAGCTGTTTTTT; CDR3aa: CASSISDRANTGELFF
abundance: .; len: 15; d_gene: TRBD1; v_gene: TRBV5-1; j_gene: TRBJ2-7; CDR3nt: TGCGCCAGCAGGCGTACCCCGGGACAGAGCTTCGAGCAGTACTTC; CDR3aa: CASRRTPGQSFEQYF
abundance: .; len: 13; d_gene: .; v_gene: TRBV24-1; j_gene: TRBJ2-5; CDR3nt: TGTGCCACCAGTGACCCGTACCAAGAGACCCAGTACTTC; CDR3aa: CATSDPYQETQYF
abundance: .; len: 14; d_gene: TRBD2; v_gene: TRBV10-3; j_gene: TRBJ2-2; CDR3nt: TGTGCCGCCGGTGGGACTATCGACGCCGGGGAGCTGTTTTTT; CDR3aa: CAAGGTIDAGELFF
abundance: .; len: 15; d_gene: .; v_gene: TRBV29-1; j_gene: TRBJ2-1; CDR3nt: TGCAGCGCAACCCCATGGGGGCCCTCCTACAATGAGCAGTTCTTC; CDR3aa: CSATPWGPSYNEQFF
abundance: .; len: 13; d_gene: .; v_gene: TRBV7-9; j_gene: TRBJ2-5; CDR3nt: TGTGCCAGCAGCTTAGATAGGGGCGAGACCCAGTACTTC; CDR3aa: CASSLDRGETQYF
abundance: .; len: 18; d_gene: TRBD2; v_gene: TRBV6-4; j_gene: TRBJ2-4; CDR3nt: TGTGCCAGCACCCCGTTGGGGGGGATACCCGTAGCCAAAAACATTCAGTACTTC; CDR3aa: CASTPLGGIPVAKNIQYF
abundance: .; len: 14; d_gene: TRBD1; v_gene: TRBV29-1; j_gene: TRBJ2-3; CDR3nt: TGCAGCGTTGTGGCAGGGGGCAACACAGATACGCAGTATTTT; CDR3aa: CSVVAGGNTDTQYF
abundance: .; len: 11; d_gene: .; v_gene: TRBV29-1; j_gene: TRBJ2-7; CDR3nt: TGCAGCGCTCAGGTTTCCTACGAGCAGTACTTC; CDR3aa: CSAQVSYEQYF
abundance: few; len: 14; d_gene: .; v_gene: TRBV4-3; j_gene: TRBJ2-2; CDR3nt: TGCGCCAGCAGCAGGGACATCAACACCGGGGAGCTGTTTTTT; CDR3aa: CASSRDINTGELFF
abundance: .; len: 14; d_gene: .; v_gene: TRBV3-1/TRBV3-2; j_gene: TRBJ1-1; CDR3nt: TGTGCCAGCAGCCAAGGACGGGGAAACACTGAAGCTTTCTTT; CDR3aa: CASSQGRGNTEAFF
abundance: .; len: 18; d_gene: TRBD2; v_gene: TRBV4-1; j_gene: TRBJ2-1; CDR3nt: TGCGCCAGCAGCTCGGGGCTAGCGGGGGGTATCTCCTACAATGAGCAGTTCTTC; CDR3aa: CASSSGLAGGISYNEQFF
abundance: .; len: 15; d_gene: .; v_gene: TRBV9; j_gene: TRBJ1-2; CDR3nt: TGTGCCAGCAGCGGAGCGCCTGGGGACATTCACGGCTACACCTTC; CDR3aa: CASSGAPGDIHGYTF
abundance: .; len: 13; d_gene: .; v_gene: TRBV6-1; j_gene: TRBJ2-7; CDR3nt: TGTGCCAGCAGTGAGCTCAGGCGGGGCGAGCAGTACTTC; CDR3aa: CASSELRRGEQYF
abundance: .; len: 15; d_gene: TRBD1; v_gene: TRBV2; j_gene: TRBJ2-2; CDR3nt: TGTGCCAGCAGGGGACAGGGGCACTACACCGGGGAGCTGTTTTTT; CDR3aa: CASRGQGHYTGELFF
abundance: .; len: 15; d_gene: TRBD1; v_gene: TRBV24-1; j_gene: TRBJ2-2; CDR3nt: TGTGCCACGCAACCGGGACAGGGGTACACCGGGGAGCTGTTTTTT; CDR3aa: CATQPGQGYTGELFF
abundance: .; len: 17; d_gene: TRBD2; v_gene: TRBV5-6; j_gene: TRBJ2-3; CDR3nt: TGTGCCAGCAGCTTGTATCTAGCGGGGGGGCCTATTGATACGCAGTATTTT; CDR3aa: CASSLYLAGGPIDTQYF
abundance: once; len: 16; d_gene: .; v_gene: TRBV5-6; j_gene: TRBJ1-2; CDR3nt: TGTGCCAGTACCCCTATAGCAGGGGAAGCTAACTATGGCTACACCTTC; CDR3aa: CASTPIAGEANYGYTF
abundance: .; len: 15; d_gene: TRBD1; v_gene: TRBV7-9; j_gene: TRBJ1-2; CDR3nt: TGTGCCAGCAGCTTAGCGGAACAGGGGGCGAGGGGCTACACCTTC; CDR3aa: CASSLAEQGARGYTF
abundance: .; len: 13; d_gene: .; v_gene: TRBV6-6; j_gene: TRBJ1-2; CDR3nt: TGTGCCAGCAGTTACTCGGGGGGGGGAGGCTACACCTTC; CDR3aa: CASSYSGGGGYTF
abundance: .; len: 17; d_gene: TRBD1; v_gene: TRBV9; j_gene: TRBJ2-1; CDR3nt: TGTGCCAGCAGCGCCCAGGGACAGCTCAAACCTACGCATGAGCAGTTCTTC; CDR3aa: CASSAQGQLKPTHEQFF
abundance: .; len: 14; d_gene: .; v_gene: TRBV6-4; j_gene: TRBJ2-1; CDR3nt: TGTGCCAGCAGTGACGAGGGTAAATCAAATGAGCAGTTCTTC; CDR3aa: CASSDEGKSNEQFF
abundance: once; len: 14; d_gene: TRBD2; v_gene: TRBV7-2; j_gene: TRBJ2-5; CDR3nt: TGTGCCAGCAGCTTAGATGGCGGGGGGGAGACCCAGTACTTC; CDR3aa: CASSLDGGGETQYF
abundance: few; len: 14; d_gene: .; v_gene: TRBV29-1; j_gene: TRBJ2-7; CDR3nt: TGCAGCGCCTTCCCCCTTGGGCCCTATTACGAGCAGTACTTC; CDR3aa: CSAFPLGPYYEQYF
abundance: .; len: 20; d_gene: TRBD2; v_gene: TRBV6-6; j_gene: TRBJ2-3; CDR3nt: TGTGCCAGCAGCCAGCTGGGGCTAGCGGGGGGCCCACCGCGAATGGATACGCAGTATTTT; CDR3aa: CASSQLGLAGGPPRMDTQYF
abundance: .; len: 13; d_gene: TRBD2; v_gene: TRBV29-1; j_gene: TRBJ2-5; CDR3nt: TGCAGCGTAGTACTAGCGGGGGGATTGTCCCAGTACTTC; CDR3aa: CSVVLAGGLSQYF
abundance: .; len: 18; d_gene: .; v_gene: TRBV23-1; j_gene: TRBJ2-4; CDR3nt: TGCGCCAGCAGTCCTAAAGGTAGGGGGGGGAAAGCCAAAAACATTCAGTACTTC; CDR3aa: CASSPKGRGGKAKNIQYF
abundance: .; len: 16; d_gene: .; v_gene: TRBV12-5; j_gene: TRBJ2-5; CDR3nt: TGTGCTAGTGGTTGGGCCATTAGCGGCCCCCAAGAGACCCAGTACTTC; CDR3aa: CASGWAISGPQETQYF
abundance: .; len: 14; d_gene: .; v_gene: TRBV2; j_gene: TRBJ1-1; CDR3nt: TGTGCCAGCAGCGGTGCCACCCGGGGGGCTGAAGCTTTCTTT; CDR3aa: CASSGATRGAEAFF
abundance: .; len: 14; d_gene: .; v_gene: TRBV7-9; j_gene: TRBJ1-6; CDR3nt: TGTGCCAGCAGCTTCGGGGGGGCCAATTCACCCCTCCACTTT; CDR3aa: CASSFGGANSPLHF
abundance: .; len: 13; d_gene: TRBD1; v_gene: TRBV13; j_gene: TRBJ2-7; CDR3nt: TGTGCCAGCAGCGTCGGGACAGGCTACGAGCAGTACTTC; CDR3aa: CASSVGTGYEQYF
abundance: few; len: 13; d_gene: .; v_gene: TRBV11-2; j_gene: TRBJ2-7; CDR3nt: TGTGCCAGCAGCCCGACAGTATACTACGAGCAGTACTTC; CDR3aa: CASSPTVYYEQYF
abundance: .; len: 15; d_gene: .; v_gene: TRBV3-1/TRBV3-2; j_gene: TRBJ2-5; CDR3nt: TGTGCCAGCAGCCATTCGGCGGGCCTCCAAGAGACCCAGTACTTC; CDR3aa: CASSHSAGLQETQYF
abundance: .; len: 16; d_gene: .; v_gene: TRBV27; j_gene: TRBJ1-2; CDR3nt: TGTGCCAGCAGTCTTACAACCTCGCCGGGGGTGGGTGGCTACACCTTC; CDR3aa: CASSLTTSPGVGGYTF
abundance: .; len: 16; d_gene: TRBD1; v_gene: TRBV7-2; j_gene: TRBJ1-2; CDR3nt: TGTGCCAGCAGCTTTTTACAGGGACAGGGAACAAATGGCTACACCTTC; CDR3aa: CASSFLQGQGTNGYTF
abundance: few; len: 16; d_gene: .; v_gene: TRBV7-2; j_gene: TRBJ1-5; CDR3nt: TGTGCCAGCAGCTTAGTCGCTTCGGGTGGGAATCAGCCCCAGCATTTT; CDR3aa: CASSLVASGGNQPQHF
abundance: .; len: 12; d_gene: .; v_gene: TRBV18; j_gene: TRBJ2-7; CDR3nt: TGTGCCAGCTCACCGAGGCAAGTCGAGCAGTACTTC; CDR3aa: CASSPRQVEQYF
abundance: .; len: 15; d_gene: .; v_gene: TRBV11-3; j_gene: TRBJ2-7; CDR3nt: TGTGCCAGCAGCCTAAATTGGGCTAGCGACTACGAGCAGTACTTC; CDR3aa: CASSLNWASDYEQYF
abundance: .; len: 12; d_gene: .; v_gene: TRBV6-5; j_gene: TRBJ1-5; CDR3nt: TGTGCCAGCAGGGCCCCCGGGGAGGTCCAGCATTTT; CDR3aa: CASRAPGEVQHF
abundance: .; len: 13; d_gene: TRBD1; v_gene: TRBV5-1; j_gene: TRBJ1-2; CDR3nt: TGCGCCAGCAGCGGGACAGGGGACTATGGCTACACCTTC; CDR3aa: CASSGTGDYGYTF
abundance: .; len: 15; d_gene: .; v_gene: TRBV6-5; j_gene: TRBJ2-5; CDR3nt: TGTGCCAGCAGTTACTCGAGTACAGGCCAAGAGACCCAGTACTTC; CDR3aa: CASSYSSTGQETQYF
abundance: .; len: 15; d_gene: .; v_gene: TRBV5-1; j_gene: TRBJ1-5; CDR3nt: TGCGCCAGCAGCTTGGCGGGAGATAGCAATCAGCCCCAGCATTTT; CDR3aa: CASSLAGDSNQPQHF
abundance: .; len: 15; d_gene: TRBD1; v_gene: TRBV4-2; j_gene: TRBJ2-3; CDR3nt: TGTGCCAGCAGCCGGCTCGAGGGGGCTGGAGATACGCAGTATTTT; CDR3aa: CASSRLEGAGDTQYF
abundance: once; len: 14; d_gene: .; v_gene: TRBV6-2/TRBV6-3; j_gene: TRBJ1-5; CDR3nt: TGTGCCAGCAGTTACAGGCAGGTCAGTCAGCCCCAGCATTTT; CDR3aa: CASSYRQVSQPQHF